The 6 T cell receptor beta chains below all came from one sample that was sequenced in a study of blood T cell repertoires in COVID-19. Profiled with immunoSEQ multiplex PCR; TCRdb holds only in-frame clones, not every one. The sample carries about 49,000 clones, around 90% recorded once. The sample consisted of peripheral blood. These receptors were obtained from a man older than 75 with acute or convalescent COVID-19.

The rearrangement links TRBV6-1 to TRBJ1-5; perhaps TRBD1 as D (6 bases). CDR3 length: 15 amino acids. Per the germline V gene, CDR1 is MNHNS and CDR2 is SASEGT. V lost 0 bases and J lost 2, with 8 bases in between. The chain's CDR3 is CASSEADRRNQPQHF. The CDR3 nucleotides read TGTGCCAGCAGTGAAGCGGACAGACGCAATCAGCCCCAGCATTTT.

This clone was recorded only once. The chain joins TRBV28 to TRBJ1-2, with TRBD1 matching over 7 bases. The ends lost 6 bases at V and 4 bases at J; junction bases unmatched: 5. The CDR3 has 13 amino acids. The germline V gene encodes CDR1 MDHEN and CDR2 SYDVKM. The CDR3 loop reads CASRQTGPYGYTF. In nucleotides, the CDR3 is TGTGCCAGCAGACAGACAGGGCCCTATGGCTACACCTTC.

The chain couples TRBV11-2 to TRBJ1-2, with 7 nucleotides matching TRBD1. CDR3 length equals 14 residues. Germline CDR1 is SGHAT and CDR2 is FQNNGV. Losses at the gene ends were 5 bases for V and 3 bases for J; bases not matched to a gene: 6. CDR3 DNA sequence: TGTGCCAGCAGCCCAGGGGGAGGCGACTATGGCTACACCTTC. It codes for CASSPGGGDYGYTF. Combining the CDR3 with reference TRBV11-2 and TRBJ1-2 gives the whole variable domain EAGVAQSPRYKIIEKRQSVAFWCNPISGHATLYWYQQILGQGPKLLIQFQNNGVVDDSQLPKDRFSAERLKGVDSTLKIQPAKLEDSAVYLCASSPGGGDYGYTFGSGTRLTVV.

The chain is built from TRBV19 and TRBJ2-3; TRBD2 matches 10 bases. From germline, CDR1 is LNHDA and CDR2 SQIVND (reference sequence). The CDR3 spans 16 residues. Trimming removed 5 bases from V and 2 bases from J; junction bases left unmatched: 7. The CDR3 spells CASSPLAGVITDTQYF. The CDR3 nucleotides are TGTGCCAGTAGTCCCCTAGCGGGGGTGATCACAGATACGCAGTATTTT. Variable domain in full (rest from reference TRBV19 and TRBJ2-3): DGGITQSPKYLFRKEGQNVTLSCEQNLNHDAMYWYRQDPGQGLRLIYYSQIVNDFQKGDIAEGYSVSREKKESFPLTVTSAQKNPTAFYLCASSPLAGVITDTQYFGPGTRLTVL.

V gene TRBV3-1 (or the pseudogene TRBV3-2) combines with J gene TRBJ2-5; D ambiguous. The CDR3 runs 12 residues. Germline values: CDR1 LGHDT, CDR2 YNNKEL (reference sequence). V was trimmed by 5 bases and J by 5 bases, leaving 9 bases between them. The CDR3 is CASSGDGETQYF. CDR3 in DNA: TGTGCCAGCAGCGGAGATGGGGAGACCCAGTACTTC.

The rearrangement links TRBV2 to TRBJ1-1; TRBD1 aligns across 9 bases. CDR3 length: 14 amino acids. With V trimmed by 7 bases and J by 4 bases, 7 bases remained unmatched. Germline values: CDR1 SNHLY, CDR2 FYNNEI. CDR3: CASNREQGATEAFF. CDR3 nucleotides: TGTGCCAGCAACAGGGAACAGGGGGCCACTGAAGCTTTCTTT.